This TCR beta chain is drawn from a study of molecular identifiers for immune sequencing clone quantification. The wider study: Replicate experiments divided RNA from around 18,000 or 91,000 naive CD8 cells into five parts and sequenced four.

In TCRdb, the PCR reads were re-called with MiXCR into one record per CDR3 protein. The table lists over 600,000 distinct CDR3 sequences, about 20% of them singletons. This clonotype turned up a few times. Antigen specificity is unknown. Trimming pared 5 bases from V and 5 bases from J, leaving 12 bases between. This CDR3 comprises 14 residues. The V gene's germline CDR1 is SNHLY and CDR2 FYNNEI. Findings and limits, study-wide: Spiked Jurkat TCR RNA equivalent to one cell reportedly surfaced among roughly 910,000 naive cells. Naive cells had under 1% of molecules in clones above 20 RNA copies, effectors over 97%. Identical TCR molecules sharing a barcode could underestimate highly expanded clone sizes.

The sample taken for sequencing was naive CD8+ T cells from blood, with Jurkat cell RNA spiked in. Subset here: FACS-sorted CD8+CD4-CCR7+CD45RA+ naive T cells. The origin of this receptor is a human donor in good health. Some libraries in this study had Jurkat cell RNA spiked in. The genes are TRBV2 and TRBJ1-4; D uncertain. The CDR3 sequence: CASSSTYLNEKLFF. The CDR3 nucleotides are TGTGCCAGCAGTTCGACATACTTAAATGAAAAACTGTTTTTT.